Following are 24 T cell receptor beta chains from one sample sequenced in a study of T cell responses to AZD1222 COVID-19 vaccine. The table came from immunoSEQ multiplex PCR; TCRdb's copy has only in-frame clones and leaves some out. The profile shows roughly 200,000 clones, approximately 95% of them singletons. Sequencing was performed on peripheral blood, taken 28 days after the second dose of the MenACWY control vaccine. The receptor source for this set is an adult who received the MenACWY meningococcal vaccine as a control.

The rearrangement uses TRBV6-5 and TRBJ2-7; 10 bases line up with TRBD1. The CDR3 is 15 residues long. Looked up from germline, CDR1 is MNHEY and CDR2 is SVGAGI. Trimming took 5 bases from V and 0 from J; bases not matched to a gene: 4. CDR3 nucleotide sequence: TGTGCCAGCAGTCGGGACAGGGGCCCCTCCTACGAGCAGTACTTC. The encoded protein is CASSRDRGPSYEQYF.

The V gene is TRBV5-4, the J gene TRBJ1-1; 8 positions match TRBD1. Germline lookup yields CDR1 SGHNT and CDR2 YYREEE (reference sequence). This CDR3 region has 11 residues. The V gene end was trimmed by 6 bases and the J gene end by 10 bases; junction bases not matched to a gene: 5. CDR3 bases: TGTGCCAGCAACGGACAGGGTAGAGCTTTCTTT. It codes for CASNGQGRAFF.

J is TRBJ1-3 and V is TRBV9; TRBD1 matches 11 bases. CDR1 and CDR2 (germline): SGDLS, YYNGEE. The CDR3 has 18 amino acids. J gave up 0 bases and V 0 bases, and 5 bases lay outside the gene matches. CDR3 sequence: CASSVESGQGASGNTIYF. In DNA, the CDR3 is TGTGCCAGCAGCGTAGAATCCGGACAGGGGGCCTCTGGAAACACCATATATTTT.

The chain couples TRBV4-3 to TRBJ2-2; tentatively, D is TRBD2 (6 bases). The CDR3 is 15 residues long. The ends were cut back, 6 bases at V and 2 bases at J, with 13 bases in the middle. The germline gives CDR1 LGHNA, CDR2 YSLEER. This chain's CDR3 is CASRRLATNTGELFF. CDR3 DNA sequence: TGCGCCAGCAGACGTCTAGCGACTAACACCGGGGAGCTGTTTTTT.

This clone occurred once. The J gene is TRBJ2-2, the V gene TRBV11-2, with unresolved D. The CDR3 loop spans 14 amino acids. CDR1 and CDR2 (germline): SGHAT, FQNNGV. The germline V and J ends were trimmed by 5 bases and 4 bases, with 11 bases remaining between them. Here the CDR3 reads CASSVKTATGELFF. The CDR3 nucleotides read TGTGCCAGCAGCGTAAAGACCGCCACCGGGGAGCTGTTTTTT.

This sequence joins TRBV28 and TRBJ1-5; D possibly corresponds to TRBD1 (5 bases). Trimming stripped 8 bases from V and 4 bases from J, with 15 bases between. CDR3 length: 14 residues. Germline-derived CDR1 and CDR2 are MDHEN and SYDVKM. The CDR3 loop reads CASQAGLRNQPQHF. Written as DNA, the CDR3 is TGTGCCAGCCAAGCAGGGCTTCGGAATCAGCCCCAGCATTTT.

A single count supports this clone. The chain links TRBV27 to TRBJ2-1; 10 positions agree with TRBD2. Germline CDR1 MNHEY, CDR2 SMNVEV (reference sequence). The V gene end was trimmed by 7 bases and the J gene end by 4 bases; junction bases not matched to a gene: 16. CDR3 length: 18 residues. CDR3 residues: CASTPRSLAGVDYNEQFF. As DNA, the CDR3 is TGTGCCAGCACCCCACGTAGCCTAGCGGGGGTGGATTACAATGAGCAGTTCTTC.

The chain employs TRBV7-3 and TRBJ2-7; D may be TRBD1 or TRBD2 (5 bases each). V lost 2 bases and J 6 bases, leaving 20 bases between the germline ends. Germline V gives CDR1 SGHTA, CDR2 FQGTGA. The CDR3 is 16 residues long. The CDR3 DNA reads as TGTGCCAGCAGCTTAGGGCCATCCGGGGCTAGGTTCGAGCAGTACTTC. Its protein product is CASSLGPSGARFEQYF.

The chain recombines TRBV19 with TRBJ1-1; a possible D gene is TRBD1 (5 bases). Between the trimmed V and J ends, which lost 3 bases and 1 base, there was a span of 15 bases. This CDR3 spans 16 amino acids. The germline CDR1 and CDR2 sequences are LNHDA and SQIVND (reference sequence). For the CDR3, the DNA is TGTGCCAGTAGTATGACCCCCCGGGGCACGAACACTGAAGCTTTCTTT. Protein sequence: CASSMTPRGTNTEAFF.

The chain couples TRBV20-1 to TRBJ2-7; tentatively, D is TRBD1 (5 bases). CDR3 length: 12 residues. Germline loops: CDR1 DFQATT, CDR2 SNEGSKA (reference sequence). Trimming cost V 3 bases and J 0 bases, with 6 bases left between them. CDR3: CSASGHSYEQYF. The DNA for the CDR3 is TGCAGTGCTAGTGGACACTCCTACGAGCAGTACTTC.

V and J are TRBV15 and TRBJ2-5; D perhaps matches TRBD2 (7 bases). This CDR3 comprises 15 residues. Germline V CDR1 and CDR2: LNHNV, YYDKDF (reference sequence). The V and J ends lost 0 bases and 5 bases respectively, with 13 bases between them. CDR3 DNA sequence: TGTGCCACCAGCAGAGATCGGGGGGCGCGGGAGACCCAGTACTTC. It translates to CATSRDRGARETQYF.

The V call is TRBV4-2, the J call TRBJ1-2; D gene unclear. Germline CDR1 reads LGHNA; CDR2 reads YNFKEQ. This CDR3 is 13 amino acids long. Trimming took off 0 bases at V and 3 bases at J, with 5 bases between the two ends. CDR3 amino acids: CASSQDRDYGYTF. CDR3 DNA: TGTGCCAGCAGCCAAGATAGGGACTATGGCTACACCTTC.

The chain has TRBV11-2 and TRBJ1-1; D uncertain. The CDR3 contains 12 residues. Per the germline V gene, CDR1 is SGHAT and CDR2 is FQNNGV. The V end was cut by 5 bases, the J end by 5 bases, with 9 bases between. The DNA of the CDR3 is TGTGCCAGCAGCAAAACTAGGACTGAAGCTTTCTTT. Its protein product is CASSKTRTEAFF. Full variable domain (rest looked up from reference TRBV11-2 and TRBJ1-1): EAGVAQSPRYKIIEKRQSVAFWCNPISGHATLYWYQQILGQGPKLLIQFQNNGVVDDSQLPKDRFSAERLKGVDSTLKIQPAKLEDSAVYLCASSKTRTEAFFGQGTRLTVV.

CDR3 region: CASSQRAATNEKLFF. CDR3 coding DNA: TGTGCCAGCAGCCAAAGGGCCGCAACTAATGAAAAACTGTTTTTT. The chain combines TRBV4-2 with TRBJ1-4; D is unclear. Trimming took off 2 bases at V and 0 bases at J, with 7 bases between the two ends. Germline assignment: CDR1 LGHNA and CDR2 YNFKEQ. The CDR3 has 15 residues.

DNA for the CDR3: TGTGCCAGCAGCTTGGGGTCGGTGGAGGGCTATGGCTACACCTTC. As protein: CASSLGSVEGYGYTF. The chain couples TRBV5-6 to TRBJ1-2; D uncertain. This CDR3 spans 15 amino acids. Trimming removed 0 bases from V and 4 bases from J, with 13 bases in between. Per the germline V gene, CDR1 is SGHDT and CDR2 is YYEEEE.

The rearrangement links TRBV5-1 to TRBJ1-1, with D possibly being TRBD1 (5 bases). This CDR3 has 14 amino acids. Germline-derived CDR1 and CDR2 are SGHRS and YFSETQ. The V gene lost 0 bases and the J gene lost 1 base, with 7 bases spanning the gap. CDR3 in DNA: TGCGCCAGCAGCTTGGTTCAGGGGAACACTGAAGCTTTCTTT. Its protein product is CASSLVQGNTEAFF. Looking up the rest from reference TRBV5-1 and TRBJ1-1 gives the full variable domain: KAGVTQTPRYLIKTRGQQVTLSCSPISGHRSVSWYQQTPGQGLQFLFEYFSETQRNKGNFPGRFSGRQFSNSRSEMNVSTLELGDSALYLCASSLVQGNTEAFFGQGTRLTVV.

The chain is built from TRBV6-6 and TRBJ1-6; TRBD1 matches 7 bases. With 5 bases clipped from V and 9 bases from J, the junction kept 7 bases outside the gene matches. CDR1 is MNHNY and CDR2 is SVGAGI in the germline V gene (reference sequence). The CDR3 has 14 residues. CDR3 region: CASSLDRVASPLHF. The DNA of the CDR3 is TGTGCCAGCAGTCTTGACAGGGTTGCTTCACCCCTCCACTTT.

The chain combines TRBV7-2 with TRBJ1-2; 11 nucleotides align to TRBD1. After removal of 1 base from V and 7 bases from J, the junction contained 8 bases not matched to a gene. Germline CDR1 and CDR2: SGHTA and FQGNSA. This CDR3 contains 16 residues. The CDR3 loop is CASSLDGWTGGSGYTF. CDR3 DNA: TGTGCCAGCAGCTTAGACGGTTGGACAGGGGGCTCTGGCTACACCTTC.

V and J are TRBV6-5 and TRBJ1-3, with D uncertain. This CDR3 spans 15 amino acids. Germline V CDR1 and CDR2: MNHEY, SVGAGI. The ends were cut back, 9 bases at V and 0 bases at J, with 15 bases in the middle. Written as DNA, the CDR3 is TGTGCCAGTTCGAGGGAGCACCTCTCTGGAAACACCATATATTTT. Translating it yields CASSREHLSGNTIYF.

This CDR3 is CASSLGGPNYEQYF. In DNA, the CDR3 is TGCGCCAGCAGCTTGGGTGGACCCAATTACGAGCAGTACTTC. The chain joins TRBV5-1 to TRBJ2-7, with D unclear. Germline values: CDR1 SGHRS, CDR2 YFSETQ. There are 14 residues in the CDR3. With 0 bases removed from V and 4 bases from J, the gap between germline ends came to 11 bases.

The chain uses TRBV7-8 and TRBJ1-5, with D uncertain. Germline CDR1 is SGHVS and CDR2 is FQNEAQ. V lost 1 base and J lost 6, with 7 bases in between. The CDR3 runs 13 residues. As DNA, the CDR3 is TGTGCCAGCAGCTTAGGAGGGATTCAGCCCCAGCATTTT. Translation: CASSLGGIQPQHF.

The V and J genes are TRBV5-1 and TRBJ2-5, with 10 positions matching TRBD1. There are 16 residues in the CDR3. J was trimmed by 0 bases and V by 0 bases; bases with no gene match: 2. Looked up from germline, CDR1 is SGHRS and CDR2 is YFSETQ. The CDR3 bases are TGCGCCAGCAGCTTGGGAGGACAGGGGGACCAAGAGACCCAGTACTTC. It codes for CASSLGGQGDQETQYF.

This chain links TRBV28 with TRBJ2-3; the match to TRBD2 covers 11 bases. In germline, CDR1 is MDHEN, CDR2 SYDVKM. This CDR3 spans 15 amino acids. The J segment lost 3 bases and the V segment lost 4 bases, leaving 3 bases of the junction unmatched. The CDR3 sequence is CASSSSSGGTDTQYF. CDR3 in DNA: TGTGCCAGCAGTTCCTCTAGCGGGGGGACAGATACGCAGTATTTT.

The chain uses TRBV6-5 and TRBJ1-2; a possible D gene is TRBD1 (5 bases). Germline CDR1 and CDR2: MNHEY and SVGAGI. The CDR3 has 14 amino acids. The germline V and J ends were trimmed by 6 bases and 4 bases, with 15 bases remaining between them. CDR3 in amino acids: CASRGPRGGYGYTF. CDR3 in DNA: TGTGCCAGCAGGGGCCCACGGGGGGGCTATGGCTACACCTTC.